The 20 T cell receptor beta chains given below trace back to one sample, sequenced in a study of T cells in Graves' hyperthyroidism and ophthalmopathy. Amplification of TCR beta CDR3 regions used RNA as the template. The HTBI primer set served for first-round RT-PCR of the TCR CDR3. TCRdb independently ran MiXCR on the multiplex PCR reads; one entry per CDR3 protein. The sample holds 250,000 to 300,000 distinct CDR3 sequences, 13% to 15% seen once. What was sequenced was blood. These TCRs come from a woman aged 40 to 50 with Graves' hyperthyroidism that later progressed to Graves' ophthalmopathy.

The sample holds many counts of this clonotype. J is TRBJ2-7 and V is TRBV7-9; 8 bases match TRBD1. The V gene's germline CDR1 is SEHNR and CDR2 FQNEAQ (reference sequence). V was pared by 4 bases and J by 5 bases, with 4 bases of the junction left unmatched. The CDR3 runs 13 residues. CDR3 in amino acids: CASSSRTGNEQYF. The CDR3, as DNA: TGTGCCAGCAGCTCCAGGACAGGGAACGAGCAGTACTTC.

There are many counts of this clonotype. The J gene is TRBJ1-2, the V gene TRBV29-1, with no clear D. V lost 7 bases, J lost 1 base, and 10 bases lay in between. Germline assignment: CDR1 SQVTM and CDR2 ANQGSEA. The CDR3 has 12 amino acids. The CDR3 region is CSGSDGNYGYTF. The CDR3 bases are TGCAGCGGTTCGGACGGTAACTATGGCTACACCTTC.

This clonotype was observed at least ten times. The CDR3 nucleotides read TGTGCCAGCAGACGACAGGGAAGTCTGGTCACCGGGGAGCTGTTTTTT. It encodes CASRRQGSLVTGELFF. The chain joins TRBV27 to TRBJ2-2; 7 bases agree with TRBD1. The CDR3 loop spans 16 amino acids. Per germline, CDR1 MNHEY and CDR2 SMNVEV (reference sequence). V lost 6 bases, J lost 4 bases, and 11 bases stayed unmatched.

At least ten counts were recorded for this clonotype. The chain carries TRBV6-1 and TRBJ2-1; 7 bases line up with TRBD1. The CDR3 is made up of 19 amino acids. Germline CDR1 is MNHNS and CDR2 is SASEGT. Germline trimming cut 0 bases from V and 1 base from J; bases unmatched to any gene: 12. In DNA form, the CDR3 reads TGTGCCAGCAGTGAAGCTAAACGACCGGGACAGCCGTCCTACAATGAGCAGTTCTTC. This sequence encodes CASSEAKRPGQPSYNEQFF.

This clonotype was seen at least ten times. This chain connects TRBV27 to TRBJ1-5; D may be TRBD1 (5 bases). The CDR3 runs 15 residues. V was clipped by 7 bases and J by 1 base, with 14 bases between them. Germline CDR1 MNHEY, CDR2 SMNVEV (reference sequence). CDR3 region: CASNIRGGSNQPQHF. As DNA, the CDR3 is TGTGCCAGCAATATACGGGGGGGGAGCAATCAGCCCCAGCATTTT.

The table lists this clonotype with many counts. The CDR3 DNA follows: TGTGCCAGCAGTGGACTAGCGAGCGATGAGCAGTTCTTC. It is translated as CASSGLASDEQFF. V and J are TRBV6-1 and TRBJ2-1; 8 nucleotides match TRBD2. This CDR3 contains 13 residues. The germline CDR1 and CDR2 sequences are MNHNS and SASEGT. Losses at the gene ends were 4 bases for V and 8 bases for J; bases not matched to a gene: 4.

This clonotype was seen many times. The chain recombines TRBV18 with TRBJ2-7, with D perhaps matching TRBD1 (6 bases). Germline V lookup: CDR1 KGHSH, CDR2 LQKENI. Trimming shortened V by 3 bases and J by 0 bases, and 9 bases separated the two germline ends. This CDR3 has 14 residues. Here the CDR3 DNA reads TGTGCCAGCTCACCGCTGGACAGCTCCTACGAGCAGTACTTC. Translated, it gives CASSPLDSSYEQYF.

The chain recombines TRBV6-7 with TRBJ2-6; D is uncertain. TRBV6-7 is an ORF, with its function uncertain. The CDR3 runs to 17 residues. V was clipped by 0 bases and J by 0 bases, with 9 bases between them. CDR3 coding DNA: TGTGCCAGCAGTTACTCACTGGGGAACTCTGGGGCCAACGTCCTGACTTTC. As protein: CASSYSLGNSGANVLTF.

This clonotype was counted many times. V is TRBV4-2 and J is TRBJ2-1; possible D gene TRBD2, 6 bases. Germline CDR1 and CDR2: LGHNA and YNFKEQ. The CDR3 extends over 16 amino acids. Trimming stripped 1 base from V and 2 bases from J, with 12 bases between. CDR3 coding DNA: TGTGCCAGCAGCCAAGGAAATAGCGGCACCTACAATGAGCAGTTCTTC. Its protein product is CASSQGNSGTYNEQFF.

This clonotype was recorded many times. This sequence joins TRBV28 and TRBJ1-1; D perhaps matches TRBD1 (6 bases). Germline V lookup: CDR1 MDHEN, CDR2 SYDVKM. The CDR3 spans 15 residues. V lost 6 bases, J lost 2 bases, and 16 bases lay in between. CDR3 loop: CASSTGQFTNTEAFF. The CDR3 region has the DNA TGTGCCAGCAGCACCGGACAGTTTACTAACACTGAAGCTTTCTTT.

This clonotype was observed at least ten times. V gene TRBV28 combines with J gene TRBJ1-5; D is possibly TRBD1 (5 bases). The CDR3 is 14 amino acids. The V gene lost 7 bases and the J gene lost 7 bases, with 17 bases spanning the gap. Germline CDR1 reads MDHEN; CDR2 reads SYDVKM. The CDR3 loop reads CASTFRGVAQPQHF. CDR3 sequence (DNA): TGTGCCAGCACCTTCCGGGGGGTAGCACAGCCCCAGCATTTT.

This clonotype was detected many times. This chain links TRBV5-8 with TRBJ1-5, with D uncertain. Deletions cut 0 bases from V and 0 bases from J, with 13 bases between. The CDR3 totals 17 residues. Germline CDR1 SGHTS, CDR2 YDEGEE. The CDR3 region has the DNA TGTGCCAGCAGCTTGGTTAAGGGCAGGTATAGCAATCAGCCCCAGCATTTT. This sequence encodes CASSLVKGRYSNQPQHF.

The chain recombines TRBV5-1 with TRBJ2-1; D gene ambiguous. CDR3 length equals 16 residues. The V gene lost 0 bases and the J gene lost 0 bases, with 10 bases spanning the gap. Germline CDR1 is SGHRS and CDR2 is YFSETQ. In DNA, the CDR3 is TGCGCCAGCAGCTTGGACTTGACGGTCTCCTACAATGAGCAGTTCTTC. This codes for CASSLDLTVSYNEQFF.

In this sample, this clonotype turned up many times. The chain carries TRBV15 and TRBJ1-1; the D is unclear. V was shortened by 0 bases and J by 0 bases, with 11 bases between the two germline ends. Per germline, CDR1 LNHNV and CDR2 YYDKDF (reference sequence). The CDR3 covers 16 residues. CDR3 region: CATSRDRAGMNTEAFF. The CDR3 coding sequence is TGTGCCACCAGCAGAGATCGGGCAGGTATGAACACTGAAGCTTTCTTT.

The table lists this clonotype with many counts. This chain uses TRBV15 with TRBJ1-5; 7 nucleotides line up with TRBD1. The germline CDR1 and CDR2 sequences are LNHNV and YYDKDF (reference sequence). The CDR3 length is 15 residues. The V gene end was trimmed by 1 base and the J gene end by 1 base; junction bases not matched to a gene: 1. The CDR3 sequence: CATSRVQGSNQPQHF. The CDR3 region has the DNA TGTGCCACCAGCAGAGTACAGGGGAGCAATCAGCCCCAGCATTTT.

This clonotype was recorded at least ten times. The rearrangement links TRBV20-1 to TRBJ2-1; D gene unclear. From germline, CDR1 is DFQATT and CDR2 SNEGSKA (reference sequence). Trimming removed 7 bases at V and 3 bases at J, with 16 bases between. The CDR3 spans 14 residues. The CDR3 DNA sequence: TGCAGTGGCAGCTGGGTCAGGTTCTACAATGAGCAGTTCTTC. Residues: CSGSWVRFYNEQFF.

In its sample, this clonotype was seen a few times. Possible read error: a much larger clone is one base away. In nucleotides, the CDR3 is TGTGCCTGGACGTGGGACAGCGGGGTGGGGACCCAGTACTTC. Its protein product is CAWTWDSGVGTQYF. The chain joins TRBV30 to TRBJ2-5; D could derive from TRBD1 or TRBD2 (7 bases each). The CDR3 contains 14 residues. Germline V gene data show CDR1 as GTSNPN and CDR2 as SVGIG (reference sequence). Trimming removed 4 bases at V and 7 bases at J, with 19 bases between. The entire variable domain, with the rest obtained from reference TRBV30 and TRBJ2-5, is as follows: SQTIHQWPATLVQPVGSPLSLECTVEGTSNPNLYWYRQAAGRGLQLLFYSVGIGQISSEVPQNLSASRPQDRQFILSSKKLLLSDSGFYLCAWTWDSGVGTQYFGPGTRLLVL.

This clonotype showed up just a few times. The chain recombines TRBV19 with TRBJ1-2; 7 bases align to TRBD1. The V segment lost 5 bases and the J segment 3 bases; nucleotides outside the gene matches: 9. CDR1 and CDR2 (germline): LNHDA, SQIVND (reference sequence). The CDR3 has 15 amino acids. The CDR3 DNA reads as TGTGCCAGTAGTCCTCGGGACAGAAAGTACTATGGCTACACCTTC. Protein product: CASSPRDRKYYGYTF.

A note on this clonotype: A clone one base away is much larger, so this may be a read error. The chain recombines TRBV19 with TRBJ2-2, with D possibly being TRBD1 (5 bases). V was cut by 3 bases and J by 6 bases, with 14 bases left in between. CDR1 is LNHDA and CDR2 is SQIVND in the germline V gene (reference sequence). The CDR3 is 15 amino acids. The CDR3 nucleotides are TGTGCCAGTAGTATTCGGGCAGGGATCGCCGGGGAGCTGTTTTTT. Translation: CASSIRAGIAGELFF. The whole variable domain, filled in from reference TRBV19 and TRBJ2-2, reads DGGITQSPKYLFRKEGQNVTLSCEQNLNHDAMYWYRQDPGQGLRLIYYSQIVNDFQKGDIAEGYSVSREKKESFPLTVTSAQKNPTAFYLCASSIRAGIAGELFFGEGSRLTVL.

The V and J genes are TRBV2 and TRBJ1-4; weak D call: TRBD1 (5 bases). Germline assignment: CDR1 SNHLY and CDR2 FYNNEI. The CDR3 loop spans 13 amino acids. Deletions cut 7 bases from V and 14 bases from J, with 20 bases between. The CDR3 sequence: CASTREGTPLLFF. The CDR3 nucleotides read TGTGCCAGCACTCGGGAGGGGACGCCTCTTCTGTTTTTT.